These 8 T cell receptor beta chains share one sample of origin, sequenced in a study of cytomegalovirus exposure and HLA in healthy donors. Use of 60 Vbeta and 13 Jbeta primers characterized the PCR. Assay used: immunoSEQ multiplex PCR; TCRdb lists only in-frame clones, some missing. The top ten clones hold 5.5% to 6% of a sample with about 150,000 clones, over 75% of them seen once. The sample taken for sequencing was PBMCs. These TCRs come from a man under 40 in good health and CMV-seropositive.

The gene calls are TRBV15 and TRBJ2-7, with 9 bases fitting TRBD1. After removal of 5 bases from V and 3 bases from J, the junction contained 8 bases not matched to a gene. CDR1 LNHNV and CDR2 YYDKDF come from the germline V gene (reference sequence). This CDR3 is 15 amino acids long. The CDR3 spells CATSQGQGSFYEQYF. As DNA, the CDR3 is TGTGCCACCAGCCAGGGACAGGGAAGTTTCTACGAGCAGTACTTC.

The chain employs TRBV7-9 and TRBJ2-7; 8 bases agree with TRBD1. V shed 5 bases and J 4 bases; nucleotides not matched to a gene: 7. The CDR3 runs to 14 residues. Germline V gives CDR1 SEHNR, CDR2 FQNEAQ (reference sequence). CDR3 amino acids: CASSIQGVRYEQYF. The CDR3 nucleotides are TGTGCCAGCAGCATACAGGGGGTCCGGTACGAGCAGTACTTC.

This clone was seen once. J is TRBJ2-7 and V is TRBV12-5, with 7 bases fitting TRBD1. V shed 1 base and J 0 bases; nucleotides not matched to a gene: 6. The CDR3 runs to 16 residues. Germline V gene data show CDR1 as LGHNT and CDR2 as FRNRAP. As DNA, the CDR3 is TGTGCTAGTGGTTTGGGGACAGGAGATAGCTCCTACGAGCAGTACTTC. Protein product: CASGLGTGDSSYEQYF.

About this clone: Its ends do not fully match the called genes, so a read error is possible. The CDR3 sequence is CSSSSPTPDSNLNYGYTF. The CDR3 nucleotides read TGTTCCAGCAGCTCCCCAACTCCTGACAGTAACCTTAACTATGGCTACACCTTC. The chain joins TRBV7-9 to TRBJ1-2; possibly TRBD1 for D (5 bases). This CDR3 has 18 amino acids. Germline CDR1 and CDR2: SEHNR and FQNEAQ (reference sequence).

This clone was counted a few times. The V gene is TRBV7-9, the J gene TRBJ1-2; D possibly corresponds to TRBD1 (5 bases). Trimming stripped 5 bases from V and 10 bases from J, with 11 bases between. The CDR3 runs 11 residues. Germline assignment: CDR1 SEHNR and CDR2 FQNEAQ (reference sequence). CDR3 nucleotides: TGTGCCAGCAGCCCGGGACTTCTCTACACCTTC. This translates into CASSPGLLYTF.

The V call is TRBV28, the J call TRBJ1-5; TRBD1 matches at 7 bases. Trimming removed 6 bases from V and 1 base from J; junction bases left unmatched: 6. Germline lookup yields CDR1 MDHEN and CDR2 SYDVKM. This CDR3 has 15 residues. The CDR3 nucleotides are TGTGCCAGCAGCAGACAGGGTTGGAGCAATCAGCCCCAGCATTTT. Translation gives CASSRQGWSNQPQHF.

This sequence joins TRBV6-6 and TRBJ1-6; 10 positions agree with TRBD1. CDR3 length: 16 residues. Germline assignment: CDR1 MNHNY and CDR2 SVGAGI (reference sequence). V gave up 0 bases and J gave up 9 bases; unmatched junction bases: 5. This CDR3 is CASSYSRDRGGSPLHF. Written as DNA, the CDR3 is TGTGCCAGCAGTTACTCGAGGGACAGGGGTGGTTCACCCCTCCACTTT.

V usage is TRBV5-1 and J usage is TRBJ2-1; maybe TRBD2 (6 bases). This CDR3 region has 13 residues. Germline CDR1 is SGHRS and CDR2 is YFSETQ. Trimming took off 3 bases at V and 5 bases at J, with 9 bases between the two ends. The CDR3 nucleotides are TGCGCCAGCAGCTGGGGGACTGACAATGAGCAGTTCTTC. This gives the protein CASSWGTDNEQFF. Using reference TRBV5-1 and TRBJ2-1 for the parts outside the CDR3, the full variable domain is KAGVTQTPRYLIKTRGQQVTLSCSPISGHRSVSWYQQTPGQGLQFLFEYFSETQRNKGNFPGRFSGRQFSNSRSEMNVSTLELGDSALYLCASSWGTDNEQFFGPGTRLTVL.